The 18 T cell receptor beta chains below come from one sample, sequenced in a study of cytomegalovirus exposure and HLA in healthy donors. Sequencing was performed with immunoSEQ multiplex PCR; in TCRdb, only in-frame clones are kept and a portion is missing. This table has about 110,000 clones, around 87% appearing once. Sample: PBMCs. Receptor source: a young woman in good health and CMV-seropositive.

The chain links TRBV29-1 to TRBJ2-3; the D is unclear. The V end lost 4 bases, the J end lost 2 bases, and 10 bases lay between the germline ends. Germline values: CDR1 SQVTM, CDR2 ANQGSEA. The CDR3 length is 13 residues. DNA of the CDR3: TGCAGCGTTGGGCAGGAAGACACAGATACGCAGTATTTT. Its protein product is CSVGQEDTDTQYF.

CDR3 DNA sequence: TGTGCCAGCATCTTAAAGGTGACAGCGTTGAACACTGAAGCTTTCTTT. Its protein product is CASILKVTALNTEAFF. The V and J genes are TRBV2 and TRBJ1-1; D might be TRBD1 (5 bases). Germline values: CDR1 SNHLY, CDR2 FYNNEI. This CDR3 spans 16 amino acids. V gave up 7 bases and J gave up 0 bases, with 18 bases separating them.

V usage is TRBV4-3 and J usage is TRBJ1-4, with D possibly matching TRBD1 (6 bases). V was trimmed by 0 bases and J by 8 bases, leaving 10 bases between them. CDR3 size: 14 residues. Germline CDR1 and CDR2: LGHNA and YSLEER. CDR3 nucleotide sequence: TGCGCCAGCAGCCAAGATGGGACATACGAAAAACTGTTTTTT. It specifies CASSQDGTYEKLFF.

The chain recombines TRBV9 with TRBJ1-1; D is unclear. Germline V gene sequence: CDR1 SGDLS, CDR2 YYNGEE. The ends were cut back, 2 bases at V and 1 base at J, with 9 bases in the middle. The CDR3 spans 14 residues. CDR3 protein: CASSVVAANTEAFF. The CDR3 coding sequence is TGTGCCAGCAGCGTCGTTGCGGCGAACACTGAAGCTTTCTTT.

The chain recombines TRBV6-6 with TRBJ1-2; D is unresolved. Trimming cost V 8 bases and J 7 bases, with 14 bases left between them. This CDR3 comprises 12 residues. Germline assignment: CDR1 MNHNY and CDR2 SVGAGI (reference sequence). CDR3 residues: CASDQAPLGYTF. In nucleotides, the CDR3 is TGTGCCAGCGACCAGGCGCCGCTTGGCTACACCTTC.

The chain links TRBV4-3 to TRBJ2-1; 8 bases are a match to TRBD2. This CDR3 is built from 19 residues. V trimming: 4 bases; J trimming: 8 bases; junction bases outside the gene matches: 22. CDR1 LGHNA and CDR2 YSLEER come from the germline V gene. The CDR3 is CASSRRPRVRGGLSDEQFF. DNA for the CDR3: TGCGCCAGCAGCCGCCGCCCCCGGGTACGGGGGGGGTTAAGCGATGAGCAGTTCTTC.

This clone was found a few times. The chain joins TRBV29-1 to TRBJ1-1; no reliable D call. Germline CDR1 is SQVTM and CDR2 is ANQGSEA. V shed 7 bases and J shed 2 bases, with 8 bases lying between them. The CDR3 runs 11 residues. The CDR3 loop is CSGGDNTEAFF. CDR3 DNA: TGCAGCGGAGGAGACAACACTGAAGCTTTCTTT. Based on the CDR3 plus reference TRBV29-1 and TRBJ1-1, the full variable domain is SAVISQKPSRDICQRGTSLTIQCQVDSQVTMMFWYRQQPGQSLTLIATANQGSEATYESGFVIDKFPISRPNLTFSTLTVSNMSPEDSSIYLCSGGDNTEAFFGQGTRLTVV.

The chain carries TRBV7-9 and TRBJ1-2; maybe TRBD1 (6 bases). The CDR3 extends over 14 amino acids. Germline V gene data show CDR1 as SEHNR and CDR2 as FQNEAQ (reference sequence). V dropped 0 bases and J dropped 7 bases, with 12 bases sitting between them. The CDR3 coding sequence is TGTGCCAGCAGCTTAGCTAGATCAGGGGCTGGCTACACCTTC. Translated: CASSLARSGAGYTF.

This chain uses TRBV5-4 with TRBJ2-5; 7 nucleotides match TRBD2. Germline values: CDR1 SGHNT, CDR2 YYREEE (reference sequence). With 6 bases clipped from V and 7 bases from J, the junction kept 6 bases outside the gene matches. CDR3 length equals 12 residues. CDR3: CASTQPGGTQYF. The CDR3 DNA is TGTGCCAGCACCCAGCCGGGGGGGACCCAGTACTTC.

The V gene is TRBV9, the J gene TRBJ2-3; possibly TRBD2 for D (6 bases). Germline V CDR1 and CDR2: SGDLS, YYNGEE. With 0 bases removed from V and 1 base from J, the gap between germline ends came to 15 bases. This CDR3 contains 17 residues. The CDR3 sequence is CASSVVRVRDCTDTQYF. The CDR3 DNA sequence: TGTGCCAGCAGCGTAGTTCGAGTGCGGGATTGCACAGATACGCAGTATTTT.

The chain carries TRBV10-3 and TRBJ2-7; 9 bases line up with TRBD1. The junction had 6 bases not matched to a gene; V was cut back by 2 bases and J by 1 base. CDR1 and CDR2 from the germline V gene are ENHRY and SYGVKD. The CDR3 consists of 16 residues. As DNA, the CDR3 is TGTGCCATCAGTGAGGGGAAAGGGACAGGGTCCTACGAGCAGTACTTC. This gives the protein CAISEGKGTGSYEQYF.

As to this clone: One end of the junction does not line up with germline, which may come from a read error. This chain joins TRBV15 and TRBJ1-1; D not resolved. Germline V gene sequence: CDR1 LNHNV, CDR2 YYDKDF (reference sequence). The CDR3 consists of 15 residues. This CDR3 reads CATSGDRHRNTEAFF. The CDR3 bases are TGTGCCACCAGCGGAGACCGACACAGAAACACTGAAGCTTTCTTT.

The V gene is TRBV6-6, the J gene TRBJ2-7, with D possibly matching TRBD1 (5 bases). Trimming stripped 4 bases from V and 0 bases from J, with 10 bases between. Germline CDR1 is MNHNY and CDR2 is SVGAGI (reference sequence). There are 14 residues in the CDR3. The chain's CDR3 is CASSLTVDSYEQYF. CDR3 in DNA: TGTGCCAGCAGTTTGACAGTCGACTCCTACGAGCAGTACTTC.

The CDR3 spells CASSLGPGSNEQFF. For the CDR3, the DNA is TGCGCCAGCAGCTTGGGTCCAGGCAGCAATGAGCAGTTCTTC. The V and J genes are TRBV5-1 and TRBJ2-1; D ambiguous. Germline V gene sequence: CDR1 SGHRS, CDR2 YFSETQ. V lost 0 bases to trimming and J lost 6 bases, with 10 bases between them. The CDR3 is 14 amino acids.

The rearrangement uses TRBV7-6 and TRBJ2-7, with D tentatively TRBD1 (6 bases). CDR1 and CDR2 from the germline V gene are SGHVS and FNYEAQ. The CDR3 has 16 amino acids. Trimming shortened V by 6 bases and J by 0 bases, and 18 bases separated the two germline ends. The chain's CDR3 is CASSALAGASSYEQYF. CDR3 bases: TGTGCCAGCAGTGCATTGGCAGGGGCAAGCTCCTACGAGCAGTACTTC.

This chain links TRBV28 with TRBJ2-7; 10 nucleotides agree with TRBD1. Germline CDR1 is MDHEN and CDR2 is SYDVKM. The CDR3 sequence is 15 residues long. V shed 4 bases, J shed 5 bases, and the junction held 8 bases outside the gene matches. The CDR3: CASSSAGTGVHEQYF. Here the CDR3 DNA reads TGTGCCAGCAGTTCAGCCGGGACAGGGGTCCACGAGCAGTACTTC. Supplemented by reference TRBV28 and TRBJ2-7, the full variable domain reads DVKVTQSSRYLVKRTGEKVFLECVQDMDHENMFWYRQDPGLGLRLIYFSYDVKMKEKGDIPEGYSVSREKKERFSLILESASTNQTSMYLCASSSAGTGVHEQYFGPGTRLTVT.

This chain links TRBV30 with TRBJ1-3, with 7 positions matching TRBD1. The J segment lost 7 bases and the V segment lost 2 bases, leaving 11 bases of the junction unmatched. The CDR3 contains 15 residues. Per germline, CDR1 GTSNPN and CDR2 SVGIG (reference sequence). The CDR3 nucleotides are TGTGCCTGGAGTCCTGGAGGCTACAGGGGTAACACCATATATTTT. Its translation: CAWSPGGYRGNTIYF.

This clone was observed a few times. The chain is built from TRBV6-1 and TRBJ1-5, with 8 bases matching TRBD1. Germline values: CDR1 MNHNS, CDR2 SASEGT. This CDR3 comprises 13 residues. V gave up 11 bases and J gave up 3 bases; unmatched junction bases: 6. The CDR3 DNA is TGTGCCGGCGCGGGACAGGTCAATCAGCCCCAGCATTTT. Translated: CAGAGQVNQPQHF.